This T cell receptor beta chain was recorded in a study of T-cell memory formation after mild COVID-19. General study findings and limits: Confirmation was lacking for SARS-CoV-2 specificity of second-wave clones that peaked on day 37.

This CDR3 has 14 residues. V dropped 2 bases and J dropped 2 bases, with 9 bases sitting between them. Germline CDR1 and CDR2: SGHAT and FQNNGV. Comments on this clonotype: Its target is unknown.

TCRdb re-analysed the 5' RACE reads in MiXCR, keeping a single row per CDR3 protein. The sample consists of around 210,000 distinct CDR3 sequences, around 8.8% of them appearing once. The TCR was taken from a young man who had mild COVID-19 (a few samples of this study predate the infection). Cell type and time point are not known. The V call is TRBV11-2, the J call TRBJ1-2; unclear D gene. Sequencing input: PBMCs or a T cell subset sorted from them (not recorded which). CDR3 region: CASSLQQTNYGYTF. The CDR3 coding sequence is TGTGCCAGCAGCTTACAACAGACCAACTATGGCTACACCTTC.